The clone carrying this T cell receptor (beta chain) was recorded only once. The source of the sample is a study of blood T cell repertoires in COVID-19. About the study: Sample material is recorded as cDNA or gDNA derived from T cells, B-cell-depleted T cells, or PBMCs.

Original processing notes: Reference gene primer amplification in the assay estimated nucleated cell counts. This table comes from immunoSEQ multiplex PCR, and its TCRdb copy is limited to in-frame clones, with some not included. Clone size and the V and J calls come from that table; the DNA yielded D and trimming. The sample yields 300,000 or so clones, approximately 89% seen once. Trimming cost V 0 bases and J 8 bases; bases outside gene matches: 9. Germline assignment: CDR1 KGHSH and CDR2 LQKENI. This CDR3 has 15 amino acids. The sample taken for sequencing was peripheral blood. J is TRBJ1-2 and V is TRBV18, with TRBD1 matching 7 bases. The clonotype comes from a young woman who had recovered from COVID-19. The CDR3 sequence is CASSPPGQPLGGYTF. The CDR3 DNA reads TGTGCCAGCTCACCACCGGGACAGCCTTTGGGCGGCTACACCTTC. Full variable domain (missing parts from reference TRBV18 and TRBJ1-2): NAGVMQNPRHLVRRRGQEARLRCSPMKGHSHVYWYRQLPEEGLKFMVYLQKENIIDESGMPKERFSAEFPKEGPSILRIQQVVRGDSAAYFCASSPPGQPLGGYTFGSGTRLTVV.